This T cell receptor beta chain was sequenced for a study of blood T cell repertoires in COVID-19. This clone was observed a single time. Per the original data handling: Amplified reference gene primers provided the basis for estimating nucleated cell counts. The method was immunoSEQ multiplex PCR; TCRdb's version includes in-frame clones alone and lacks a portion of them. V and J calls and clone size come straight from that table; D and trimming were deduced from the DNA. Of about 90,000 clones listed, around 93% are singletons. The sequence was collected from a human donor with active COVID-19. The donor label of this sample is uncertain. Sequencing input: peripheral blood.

The CDR3 coding sequence is TGTGCCAGCAGTGAAGCGCTTGGGCGCCCCCCCGAGTATTTT. Protein product: CASSEALGRPPEYF. V usage is TRBV6-1 and J usage is TRBJ2-3; D is uncertain. CDR3 length equals 14 residues. CDR1 MNHNS and CDR2 SASEGT come from the germline V gene. Trimming left V 0 bases short and J 13 bases short, with 17 bases between.